Listed below are T cell receptor beta chains from one sample, sequenced in a study of human T cells and chemical hapten exposure. Using its own MiXCR run on the RACE reads, TCRdb lists one record per CDR3 protein. The table lists 62,000 or so distinct CDR3 sequences, about 10% of them singletons. The sequences come from whole blood, collected in connection with sensitization to the hapten diphenylcyclopropenone (DPC). All receptors derive from a woman aged 50 to 65 with alopecia areata. Some clones in this sample may be carry-over from other donors' samples. CDR3s include the opening cysteine and the closing phenylalanine or tryptophan. A D gene is named only where the DNA matches it firmly. The listing skips clone size in some rows; elsewhere it reads once, few, many or a size class.

size	V	D	J	DNA	CDR3
few	TRBV12-3/TRBV12-4	.	TRBJ1-1	TGTGCCAGCAGTTTGGGCAATCGGCACACTGAAGCTTTCTTT	CASSLGNRHTEAFF
many	TRBV11-2	.	TRBJ2-7	TGTGCCAGCAGCTTCCTAAGGACGACGGACGAGCAGTACTTC	CASSFLRTTDEQYF
many	TRBV18	.	TRBJ2-6	TGTGCCAGCTCACCGACGGTAAAAAGCTCTTTAGGGACCAACGTCCTGACTTTC	CASSPTVKSSLGTNVLTF
many	TRBV7-2	.	TRBJ2-7	TGTGCCAGCAGCTTAGACAGCTCCTACGAGCAGTACTTC	CASSLDSSYEQYF
few	TRBV18	.	TRBJ1-5	TGTGCCAGCTCACCGGGGACCGATCAGCCCCAGCATTTT	CASSPGTDQPQHF
many	TRBV7-3	.	TRBJ2-1	TGTGCCAGCAGCTCCACTAGTTTCGGTGAGCAGTTCTTC	CASSSTSFGEQFF
many	TRBV5-1	TRBD1	TRBJ2-1	TGCGCCAGCAGAGAGGGGGCGAAAGACAATGAGCAGTTCTTC	CASREGAKDNEQFF
.	TRBV7-9	.	TRBJ1-5	TGTGCCAGCAGCTTAGCCTCAGGAGTTCAGCCCCAGCATTTT	CASSLASGVQPQHF
few	TRBV3-1	.	TRBJ1-4	TGTGCCAGCAGCCACAACCGGGACATGGGTGAAAAACTGTTTTTT	CASSHNRDMGEKLFF
many	TRBV29-1	TRBD1	TRBJ2-1	TGCAGCGCTCCCGGACAGGGGAGAAGCAATGAGCAGTTCTTC	CSAPGQGRSNEQFF
many	TRBV7-9	.	TRBJ1-6	TGTGCCAGCAGAGCGGGCGCCGATAATTCACCCCTCCACTTT	CASRAGADNSPLHF
many	TRBV3-1	TRBD2	TRBJ2-3	TGTGCCAGCAGGGGAGCGGGGGGTACAGATACGCAGTATTTT	CASRGAGGTDTQYF
.	TRBV10-3	.	TRBJ1-2	TGTGCCATCAGGGGGAGCGGGGATGGCTACACCTTC	CAIRGSGDGYTF
many	TRBV6-5	.	TRBJ1-2	TGTGCCAGCACCGAGCATCGGGGGACCTTGCTGAACTATGGCTACACCTTC	CASTEHRGTLLNYGYTF
few	TRBV6-5	.	TRBJ1-1	TGTGCCAGCAGTTACGGGATCCTGAACACTGAAGCTTTCTTT	CASSYGILNTEAFF
many	TRBV7-9	TRBD1	TRBJ2-4	TGTGCCAGCAGCTTAGGCCAGGGGGAAAACATTCAGTACTTC	CASSLGQGENIQYF
few	TRBV12-3/TRBV12-4	TRBD2	TRBJ2-7	TGTGCCAGCAGAACTAGCGGGGGGGACGAGCAGTACTTC	CASRTSGGDEQYF
many	TRBV6-6	TRBD1	TRBJ1-5	TGTGCCAGCAGCCCCGGGACAGGGGCCGTGCAGGGGGATCAGCCCCAGCATTTT	CASSPGTGAVQGDQPQHF
many	TRBV20-1	TRBD1	TRBJ2-7	TGCAGTGCTACGAGGGGACAGAACTCCTACGAGCAGTACTTC	CSATRGQNSYEQYF
many	TRBV20-1	.	TRBJ2-7	TGCAGTGCCCGCGAGGCTAGCTACGAGCAGTACTTC	CSAREASYEQYF
many	TRBV7-8	TRBD2	TRBJ2-3	TGTGCCAGCAGCTTAGCCGGCGGACTAGCGGCCACAGATACGCAGTATTTT	CASSLAGGLAATDTQYF
.	TRBV5-1	TRBD2	TRBJ2-5	TGCGCCAGCAGCCGGGCGGGAGGGCAAGAGACCCAGTACTTC	CASSRAGGQETQYF
few	TRBV12-3/TRBV12-4	TRBD1	TRBJ1-6	TGTGCCAGCAGTTCGCCACGGACAGGGGGCTTCGGTTCACCCCTCCACTTT	CASSSPRTGGFGSPLHF
few	TRBV7-3	TRBD1	TRBJ1-1	TGTGCCAGCAGGCGACAGGGTAGCACTGAAGCTTTCTTT	CASRRQGSTEAFF
few	TRBV9	.	TRBJ2-5	TGTGCCAGCAGCTCCGACGTCGAAGAGACCCAGTACTTC	CASSSDVEETQYF
.	TRBV10-2	TRBD2	TRBJ2-1	TGCGCCAGCAGTGAGCTAACTAGCGGGGTGGAGGTGCAGTTCTTC	CASSELTSGVEVQFF
many	TRBV12-3/TRBV12-4	.	TRBJ1-1	TGTGCCAGCAGTTTAGGGTCCACCGCTGAAGCTTTCTTT	CASSLGSTAEAFF
many	TRBV10-3	.	TRBJ2-5	TGTGCCATCTCACTGGGGGAGTCACGGACAGCCCAGTACTTC	CAISLGESRTAQYF
.	TRBV7-2	.	TRBJ2-1	TGTGCCAGCAGCGTCGACAGTCGTAAGTTCTTC	CASSVDSRKFF
.	TRBV13	TRBD2	TRBJ2-7	TGTGCCAGCAGCTTTACCCTAGCGGGGGAGCAGTACTTC	CASSFTLAGEQYF
many	TRBV5-1	.	TRBJ2-7	TGCGCCAGCAGCGTGGACAACTACGAGCAGTACTTC	CASSVDNYEQYF
.	TRBV10-1	.	TRBJ2-1	TGCGCCAGCAGTGTGGGGGGTAATTTGAATGAGCAGTTCTTC	CASSVGGNLNEQFF
.	TRBV12-3/TRBV12-4	.	TRBJ1-2	TGTGCCAGCAGTTTTACACAGCGACCTAACTATGGCTACACCTTC	CASSFTQRPNYGYTF
.	TRBV2	TRBD2	TRBJ2-3	TGTGCCAGCAGTGAAATGTCGGGGTCTAGCGGAGTGCTCACAGATACGCAGTATTTT	CASSEMSGSSGVLTDTQYF
many	TRBV4-2	TRBD1	TRBJ1-4	TGTGCCAGCAGCCGAGCAGGGGGGACAGAAGAAAAACTGTTTTTT	CASSRAGGTEEKLFF
many	TRBV19	.	TRBJ1-5	TGTGCCAGTAGTATAGAAGGGGGTAATCAGCCCCAGCATTTT	CASSIEGGNQPQHF
many	TRBV4-2	.	TRBJ2-1	TGTGCCAGCAGCCAAGGGTCAGGGGGGATTTACAATGAGCAGTTCTTC	CASSQGSGGIYNEQFF
.	TRBV29-1	TRBD1	TRBJ1-1	TGCAGCGTTGTCGCCGGGACAGGGGCCGGTTTGAACACTGAAGCTTTCTTT	CSVVAGTGAGLNTEAFF
many	TRBV18	.	TRBJ1-2	TGTGCCAGCTCACCGAGTACAGCCACCTATGGCTACACCTTC	CASSPSTATYGYTF
many	TRBV14	.	TRBJ2-1	TGTGCCAGCAGCCACTTCGAAACGGAGGGGGTCAATGAGCAGTTCTTC	CASSHFETEGVNEQFF
many	TRBV7-2	.	TRBJ2-1	TGTGCCAGCAGCTTAAAACCGATCAATGAGCAGTTCTTC	CASSLKPINEQFF
few	TRBV2	.	TRBJ2-3	TGTGCCAGGAGGGGGACTAGCACAGATACGCAGTATTTT	CARRGTSTDTQYF
.	TRBV14	.	TRBJ2-2	TGTGCCAGCAGCCAATGGTCAGGTCTAGCCACCGGGGAGCTGTTTTTT	CASSQWSGLATGELFF
.	TRBV20-1	TRBD2	TRBJ2-3	TGCAGTGCTAGAAAAGCGGGGGGGCCAGATACGCAGTATTTT	CSARKAGGPDTQYF
many	TRBV6-2/TRBV6-3	.	TRBJ2-1	TGTGCCAGCAGGGGACGTGGTGAGCAGTTCTTC	CASRGRGEQFF
many	TRBV5-1	.	TRBJ1-6	TGCGCCAGCAGCGGTAATATAGGTTCACCCCTCCACTTT	CASSGNIGSPLHF
.	TRBV6-4	TRBD2	TRBJ2-1	TGTGCCAGCAGTCATGAGGGACTAGCAGACAATGAGCAGTTCTTC	CASSHEGLADNEQFF
few	TRBV18	TRBD1	TRBJ2-7	TGTGCCAGCTCACCACAGGACAGGGTCGGGGGCTACGAGCAGTACTTC	CASSPQDRVGGYEQYF
.	TRBV10-3	TRBD2	TRBJ2-1	TGTGCCATCAGTGAGACTAGCGGTTTTAACAATGAGCAGTTCTTC	CAISETSGFNNEQFF
many	TRBV24-1	.	TRBJ2-6	TGTGCCACCAGTGACACCAAGGGGGCCAACGTCCTGACTTTC	CATSDTKGANVLTF
many	TRBV19	TRBD2	TRBJ2-3	TGTGCCACCTCCGTGACAGGGACCGGGACTAGCGGGAGGGCCGGGAAAGATACGCAGTATTTT	CATSVTGTGTSGRAGKDTQYF
many	TRBV18	.	TRBJ2-3	TGTGCCAGCTCACGGTCCAGGGGAGTGGATACGCAGTATTTT	CASSRSRGVDTQYF
.	TRBV2	TRBD1	TRBJ2-7	TGTGCCAGCAACGGACAGGGTACCTACGAGCAGTACTTC	CASNGQGTYEQYF
few	TRBV7-9	.	TRBJ2-7	TGTGCCAGCAGCCCGCGACAGTCCTACGAGCAGTACTTC	CASSPRQSYEQYF
.	TRBV6-2/TRBV6-3	TRBD2	TRBJ2-1	TGTGCCAGCACCCAAAGCGGGGGCTCCTACAATGAGCAGTTCTTC	CASTQSGGSYNEQFF